The 22 T cell receptor beta chains presented below share a single source sample, sequenced in a study of blood T cell repertoires in COVID-19. TCRdb's copy holds only in-frame clones and misses some; the assay was immunoSEQ multiplex PCR. The data hold about 100,000 clones, with around 90% observed a single time. Material: peripheral blood. The receptor source for this set is a woman aged 55-69 years with acute or convalescent COVID-19.

This clone appeared a few times. V usage is TRBV9 and J usage is TRBJ2-2, with D maybe TRBD2 (5 bases). The germline V and J ends were trimmed by 3 bases and 4 bases, with 7 bases remaining between them. The CDR3 runs 13 residues. Per the germline V gene, CDR1 is SGDLS and CDR2 is YYNGEE. CDR3 region: CASSGGGTGELFF. The CDR3 DNA reads TGTGCCAGCAGCGGCGGAGGCACCGGGGAGCTGTTTTTT.

This chain uses TRBV7-8 with TRBJ2-2, with 9 bases aligning to TRBD1. Germline lookup yields CDR1 SGHVS and CDR2 FQNEAQ. After removal of 5 bases from V and 4 bases from J, the junction contained 8 bases not matched to a gene. The CDR3 spans 16 residues. This CDR3 reads CASSKQGARFTGELFF. For the CDR3, the DNA is TGTGCCAGCAGCAAACAGGGGGCAAGATTCACCGGGGAGCTGTTTTTT.

The gene calls are TRBV15 and TRBJ1-2; 9 nucleotides match TRBD1. Germline V CDR1 and CDR2: LNHNV, YYDKDF (reference sequence). The CDR3 loop spans 16 amino acids. The J segment lost 4 bases and the V segment lost 2 bases, leaving 8 bases of the junction unmatched. CDR3 sequence (DNA): TGTGCCACCAGCAGATCTACAGGGGGCCGGGGCTATGGCTACACCTTC. As protein: CATSRSTGGRGYGYTF.

The chain links TRBV16 to TRBJ1-3; 7 bases are shared with TRBD1. The CDR3 runs 16 residues. Germline loops: CDR1 KGHSY, CDR2 FQNENV. Trimming at V came to 4 bases and at J to 0 bases, leaving 6 bases not matched to a gene. The CDR3 sequence: CASSPQTGHSGNTIYF. CDR3 DNA sequence: TGTGCCAGCAGCCCCCAGACAGGGCACTCTGGAAACACCATATATTTT.

The table lists this clone with a few counts. V is TRBV7-9 and J is TRBJ2-2; 10 nucleotides agree with TRBD2. Germline CDR1 is SEHNR and CDR2 is FQNEAQ (reference sequence). V shed 5 bases and J 3 bases; nucleotides not matched to a gene: 15. CDR3 length: 19 amino acids. CDR3 bases: TGTGCCAGCAGCACCGCCGGGACTAGCGATACGTCCTACACCGGGGAGCTGTTTTTT. Its translation: CASSTAGTSDTSYTGELFF. Full variable domain (missing parts from reference TRBV7-9 and TRBJ2-2): DTGVSQNPRHKITKRGQNVTFRCDPISEHNRLYWYRQTLGQGPEFLTYFQNEAQLEKSRLLSDRFSAERPKGSFSTLEIQRTEQGDSAMYLCASSTAGTSDTSYTGELFFGEGSRLTVL.

The chain couples TRBV19 to TRBJ1-1, with TRBD1 matching 9 bases. The trim removed 5 bases at V and 3 bases at J, leaving 4 bases unmatched. The CDR3 consists of 14 residues. Germline CDR1 reads LNHDA; CDR2 reads SQIVND (reference sequence). CDR3 amino acids: CASSQTGGYTEAFF. The CDR3 nucleotides are TGTGCCAGTAGTCAAACAGGGGGCTACACTGAAGCTTTCTTT.

This chain connects TRBV19 to TRBJ2-1; D uncertain. This CDR3 comprises 12 residues. In germline, CDR1 is LNHDA, CDR2 SQIVND (reference sequence). V shed 8 bases and J shed 5 bases, with 10 bases lying between them. CDR3 residues: CASGGVDNEQFF. The CDR3 DNA reads TGTGCCAGTGGCGGAGTCGACAATGAGCAGTTCTTC. The entire variable domain, with the rest obtained from reference TRBV19 and TRBJ2-1, is as follows: DGGITQSPKYLFRKEGQNVTLSCEQNLNHDAMYWYRQDPGQGLRLIYYSQIVNDFQKGDIAEGYSVSREKKESFPLTVTSAQKNPTAFYLCASGGVDNEQFFGPGTRLTVL.

This clone was observed a handful of times. The CDR3 sequence is CASSISAGEGTEAFF. CDR3 DNA sequence: TGTGCCAGTAGTATATCGGCAGGGGAGGGCACTGAAGCTTTCTTT. The chain couples TRBV19 to TRBJ1-1; weak D call: TRBD1 (6 bases). Trimming shortened V by 2 bases and J by 4 bases, and 14 bases separated the two germline ends. Germline V CDR1 and CDR2: LNHDA, SQIVND (reference sequence). CDR3 size: 15 residues.

This chain links TRBV19 with TRBJ2-2; D is undetermined. The CDR3 spans 13 residues. V was clipped by 6 bases and J by 6 bases, with 11 bases between them. The V gene's germline CDR1 is LNHDA and CDR2 SQIVND (reference sequence). The CDR3 DNA sequence: TGTGCCAGTAGCATATTGTCGGCCGGGGAGCTGTTTTTT. Amino acids: CASSILSAGELFF.

V usage is TRBV18 and J usage is TRBJ1-3, with D possibly matching TRBD1 (5 bases). CDR1 and CDR2 from the germline V gene are KGHSH and LQKENI. The V and J ends lost 3 bases and 9 bases respectively, with 18 bases between them. The CDR3 is made up of 15 amino acids. CDR3 region: CASSPRRPGESTIYF. For the CDR3, the DNA is TGTGCCAGCTCACCGCGACGCCCGGGGGAAAGCACCATATATTTT.

The chain has TRBV5-1 and TRBJ2-5, with D perhaps matching TRBD2 (6 bases). Trimming shortened V by 0 bases and J by 5 bases, and 8 bases separated the two germline ends. There are 13 residues in the CDR3. In germline, CDR1 is SGHRS, CDR2 YFSETQ. CDR3 nucleotide sequence: TGCGCCAGCAGCTTGGTCGGGAGTGAGACCCAGTACTTC. It yields the protein CASSLVGSETQYF.

The rearrangement joins TRBV19 to TRBJ2-3, with TRBD1 matching over 7 bases. V dropped 9 bases and J dropped 2; count of bases not matched to a gene: 5. From germline, CDR1 is LNHDA and CDR2 SQIVND (reference sequence). The length of the CDR3 is 13 residues. The CDR3 loop is CASNRGDTDTQYF. The CDR3, as DNA: TGTGCCAGCAACAGGGGCGACACAGATACGCAGTATTTT.

The CDR3 spells CASSQEGQGESFF. In nucleotides, the CDR3 is TGCGCCAGCAGCCAAGAGGGGCAGGGGGAATCGTTCTTC. The chain employs TRBV4-1 and TRBJ2-1; 7 nucleotides line up with TRBD1. V lost 0 bases, J lost 15 bases, and 8 bases stayed unmatched. Germline CDR1 reads MGHRA; CDR2 reads YSYEKL. CDR3 length equals 13 residues.

The CDR3 spells CASSINLGLAAHNEQFF. CDR3 DNA: TGTGCCAGTAGTATAAATCTCGGACTAGCGGCCCACAATGAGCAGTTCTTC. This sequence joins TRBV19 and TRBJ2-1, with 10 nucleotides matching TRBD2. The length of the CDR3 is 17 residues. J was trimmed by 5 bases and V by 2 bases; bases with no gene match: 9. Per the germline V gene, CDR1 is LNHDA and CDR2 is SQIVND (reference sequence).

V usage is TRBV28 and J usage is TRBJ2-7, with a tentative D call TRBD1 (6 bases). The CDR3 covers 19 residues. The V gene's germline CDR1 is MDHEN and CDR2 SYDVKM. V lost 5 bases to trimming and J lost 4 bases, with 30 bases between them. The CDR3 here is CASSPPPVRTASKGYEQYF. CDR3 DNA: TGTGCCAGCAGTCCCCCCCCCGTTCGGACAGCAAGTAAGGGGTACGAGCAGTACTTC.

This clone has more than one count but fewer than ten. The chain links TRBV5-1 to TRBJ2-1; 8 nucleotides agree with TRBD2. The CDR3 is made up of 15 amino acids. V lost 4 bases, J lost 0 bases, and 3 bases stayed unmatched. The germline gives CDR1 SGHRS, CDR2 YFSETQ. The CDR3 is CASSLSGASYNEQFF. CDR3 sequence (DNA): TGCGCCAGCAGCCTTAGCGGGGCCTCCTACAATGAGCAGTTCTTC.

This chain links TRBV9 with TRBJ1-6; weak D call: TRBD1 (6 bases). The CDR3 consists of 17 residues. Trimming took off 3 bases at V and 0 bases at J, with 13 bases between the two ends. Germline values: CDR1 SGDLS, CDR2 YYNGEE. This CDR3 reads CASSALGQSSYNSPLHF. CDR3 DNA: TGTGCCAGCAGCGCATTGGGACAAAGCTCCTATAATTCACCCCTCCACTTT.

The chain recombines TRBV19 with TRBJ2-1, with a possible D match to TRBD2 (7 bases). The germline V and J ends were trimmed by 3 bases and 5 bases, with 14 bases remaining between them. This CDR3 region has 15 residues. Germline CDR1 LNHDA, CDR2 SQIVND (reference sequence). Here the CDR3 DNA reads TGTGCCAGTAGTATTCGGGCGGGGGCTAACAATGAGCAGTTCTTC. Protein product: CASSIRAGANNEQFF.

The CDR3 region has the DNA TGTGCCAGCAGTGGGGTTGGGGCCCTGGGGGCCGAGCAGTACTTC. It yields the protein CASSGVGALGAEQYF. V usage is TRBV27 and J usage is TRBJ2-7, with D perhaps TRBD1 (6 bases). CDR3 length equals 15 residues. V lost 5 bases and J 6 bases, leaving 20 bases between the germline ends. Germline V gene lookup returns CDR1 MNHEY and CDR2 SMNVEV (reference sequence).

V and J are TRBV10-3 and TRBJ2-1; D remains unclear. Deletions cut 6 bases from V and 5 bases from J, with 8 bases between. CDR3 size: 12 residues. Germline V CDR1 and CDR2: ENHRY, SYGVKD. DNA of the CDR3: TGTGCCATCAGACAGATTGACAATGAGCAGTTCTTC. This encodes CAIRQIDNEQFF.

The rearrangement links TRBV29-1 to TRBJ1-5; D is unclear. Trimming pared 6 bases from V and 1 base from J, leaving 13 bases between. This CDR3 is built from 14 residues. CDR1 is SQVTM and CDR2 is ANQGSEA in the germline V gene. The CDR3: CSVLTDKSNQPQHF. The CDR3 region has the DNA TGCAGCGTCCTCACCGACAAGAGCAATCAGCCCCAGCATTTT.

In regard to this clone: Relative to the germline gene, one junction end is altered; a read error may explain this. This rearrangement joins TRBV7-9 to TRBJ2-2; D unresolved. Germline V lookup: CDR1 SEHNR, CDR2 FQNEAQ (reference sequence). This CDR3 is built from 15 residues. The CDR3 protein is CASSSAGPKTGELFF. The CDR3, as DNA: TGTGCCAGCAGCTCGGCTGGGCCGAAGACCGGGGAGCTGTTTTTT.